A single T cell receptor beta chain is shown here with its context. What it binds is not known. The sample is drawn from a study of blood T cells in healthy people across ages. V lost 8 bases to trimming and J lost 8 bases; unmatched junction nucleotides: 8. This CDR3 has 11 residues. Germline CDR1 and CDR2: DFQATT and SNEGSKA (reference sequence). Study-level findings and limits: More naive CD4+ cells and higher diversity were found in long-lived than in aged donors.

Combining a sample-barcoded 5' primer with a J-beta primer mix, a second PCR ran for roughly 7 to 12 cycles. In TCRdb, the 5' RACE reads were re-called with MiXCR into one record per CDR3 protein. The top ten clones hold over 20% of a sample with approximately 770,000 distinct CDR3 sequences, over 45% of them seen once. The sequenced sample was blood. The chain combines TRBV20-1 with TRBJ1-1; 7 bases map to TRBD1. This TCR was sampled from a man aged 25-45 years in good health. Here the CDR3 DNA reads TGCAGTCGGGGCAGGGGGGCCGAAGCTTTCTTT. This sequence encodes CSRGRGAEAFF.